Listed below are T cell receptor beta chains from one sample, sequenced in a study of shared clonotypes between healthy human individuals. Assay: immunoSEQ multiplex PCR; the TCRdb copy retains only in-frame clones and omits some. The sample yields 1.5 million to 2.5 million clones, approximately 94% seen once. Sequenced material: naive CD8+ T cells sorted from blood. All receptors derive from a young man in good health. CDR3s include the opening cysteine and the closing phenylalanine or tryptophan. D genes are given only for firm matches. Only some rows state a clone size, as once, few, many or a class for expanded clones.

TRBV10-3	TRBJ1-1	once	NA	CAISDSGERDTEAFF	TGTGCCATCAGTGATTCGGGGGAAAGGGACACTGAAGCTTTCTTT
TRBV28	TRBJ2-4	NA	NA	CASSLVTGVLENIQYF	TGTGCCAGCAGTTTAGTGACAGGCGTTTTGGAAAACATTCAGTACTTC
TRBV7-9	TRBJ2-1	NA	TRBD1	CASSLGYLGQGYNEQFF	TGTGCCAGCAGCTTAGGGTACTTGGGACAGGGCTACAATGAGCAGTTCTTC
TRBV7-9	TRBJ2-1	NA	NA	CASSSTGMTYNEQFF	TGTGCCAGCAGCTCCACAGGGATGACCTACAATGAGCAGTTCTTC
TRBV5-1	TRBJ2-1	NA	NA	CASSLFPDQEQFF	TGCGCCAGCAGCTTGTTTCCTGACCAGGAGCAGTTCTTC
TRBV6-1	TRBJ2-5	NA	TRBD2	CASSDLAGTYQETQYF	TGTGCCAGCAGTGACTTAGCGGGGACCTACCAAGAGACCCAGTACTTC
TRBV4-1	TRBJ2-7	NA	TRBD1	CASSQSPGGEQYF	TGCGCCAGCAGCCAAAGCCCAGGGGGCGAGCAGTACTTC
TRBV9	TRBJ2-5	NA	NA	CASSGNTAGETQYF	TGTGCCAGCAGCGGCAATACAGCGGGAGAGACCCAGTACTTC
TRBV29-1	TRBJ2-7	NA	TRBD2	CSVEVASGSPYEQYF	TGCAGCGTTGAAGTCGCTAGCGGGAGCCCCTACGAGCAGTACTTC
TRBV9	TRBJ2-3	NA	TRBD1	CASSLRQGGYTDTQYF	TGTGCCAGCAGCCTCCGACAGGGGGGATACACAGATACGCAGTATTTT
TRBV2	TRBJ1-2	NA	TRBD1	CASSEGRDRPTYGYTF	TGTGCCAGCAGTGAAGGAAGGGACAGACCCACCTATGGCTACACCTTC
TRBV6-5	TRBJ2-7	NA	NA	CASSPGPRGYEQYF	TGTGCCAGCAGCCCCGGGCCACGAGGGTACGAGCAGTACTTC
TRBV10-2	TRBJ2-2	NA	TRBD1	CASSGTRTGPTGELFF	TGCGCCAGCAGTGGGACCCGGACAGGGCCTACCGGGGAGCTGTTTTTT
TRBV19	TRBJ2-1	NA	TRBD1	CASSIDIPGQTYNEQFF	TGTGCCAGTAGTATTGACATACCGGGACAGACCTACAATGAGCAGTTCTTC
TRBV27	TRBJ2-7	once	TRBD2	CASSWREAGYEQYF	TGTGCCAGCAGTTGGCGGGAGGCCGGCTACGAGCAGTACTTC
TRBV19	TRBJ2-5	NA	TRBD1	CASSAPGQFVETQYF	TGTGCCAGTAGTGCACCGGGACAGTTCGTAGAGACCCAGTACTTC
TRBV5-6	TRBJ2-7	NA	NA	CASSPDSEGWLAYEQYF	TGTGCCAGCAGCCCGGACAGTGAAGGTTGGCTAGCCTACGAGCAGTACTTC
TRBV11-3	TRBJ1-1	NA	NA	CASSQSGTLNTEAFF	TGTGCCAGCAGCCAATCCGGGACACTGAACACTGAAGCTTTCTTT
TRBV5-1	TRBJ2-1	NA	TRBD1	CASSTWTGNEQFF	TGCGCCAGCAGCACCTGGACAGGCAATGAGCAGTTCTTC
TRBV6-5	TRBJ2-1	NA	NA	CASSYFGGRNEQFF	TGTGCCAGCAGTTACTTCGGAGGGCGGAATGAGCAGTTCTTC
TRBV5-4	TRBJ1-4	NA	NA	CASSNPRDGNEKLFF	TGTGCCAGCAGCAACCCTCGGGACGGTAATGAAAAACTGTTTTTT
TRBV5-3	TRBJ2-7	NA	NA	CARSLPTGSSYEQYF	TGTGCCAGAAGCTTGCCGACAGGATCCTCCTACGAGCAGTACTTC
TRBV28	TRBJ2-7	NA	NA	CASTLGGLSYEQYF	TGTGCCAGCACCCTCGGGGGCCTCTCCTACGAGCAGTACTTC
TRBV2	TRBJ2-7	NA	NA	CASINEPSSYEQYF	TGTGCCAGCATTAACGAGCCGAGCTCCTACGAGCAGTACTTC